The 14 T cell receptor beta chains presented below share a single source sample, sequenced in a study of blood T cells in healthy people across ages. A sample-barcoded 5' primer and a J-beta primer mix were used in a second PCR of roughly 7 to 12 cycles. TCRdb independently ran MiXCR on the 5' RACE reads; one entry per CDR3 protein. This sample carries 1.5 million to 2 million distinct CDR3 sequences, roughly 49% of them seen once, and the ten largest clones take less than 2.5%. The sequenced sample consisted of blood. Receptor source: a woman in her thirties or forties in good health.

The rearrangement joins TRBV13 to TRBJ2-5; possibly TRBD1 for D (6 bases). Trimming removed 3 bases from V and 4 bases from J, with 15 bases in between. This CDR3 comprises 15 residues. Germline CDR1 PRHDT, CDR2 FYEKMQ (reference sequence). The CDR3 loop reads CASSFSTQGPETQYF. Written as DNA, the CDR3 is TGTGCCAGCAGCTTTAGTACGCAGGGGCCAGAGACCCAGTACTTC.

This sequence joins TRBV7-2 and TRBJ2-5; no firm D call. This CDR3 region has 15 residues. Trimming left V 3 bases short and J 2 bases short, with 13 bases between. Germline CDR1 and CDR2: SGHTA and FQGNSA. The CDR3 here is CASSFMGLGQETQYF. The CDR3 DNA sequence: TGTGCCAGCAGCTTTATGGGATTAGGACAAGAGACCCAGTACTTC. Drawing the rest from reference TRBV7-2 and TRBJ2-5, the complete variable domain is GAGVSQSPSNKVTEKGKDVELRCDPISGHTALYWYRQSLGQGLEFLIYFQGNSAPDKSGLPSDRFSAERTGGSVSTLTIQRTQQEDSAVYLCASSFMGLGQETQYFGPGTRLLVL.

The CDR3 here is CTSSLMGQVRLAKNIQYF. CDR3 DNA: TGTACCAGCAGCCTTATGGGACAGGTCAGGTTAGCCAAAAACATTCAGTACTTC. The gene calls are TRBV7-2 and TRBJ2-4, with TRBD1 matching over 8 bases. After removal of 5 bases from V and 0 bases from J, the junction contained 12 bases not matched to a gene. There are 18 residues in the CDR3. Germline loops: CDR1 SGHTA, CDR2 FQGNSA.

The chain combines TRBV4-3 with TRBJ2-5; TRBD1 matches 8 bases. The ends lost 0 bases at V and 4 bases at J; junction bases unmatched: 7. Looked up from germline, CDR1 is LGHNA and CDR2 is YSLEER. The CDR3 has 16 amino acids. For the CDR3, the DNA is TGCGCCAGCAGCCAAGACGGAACAGGGGGTCTAGAGACCCAGTACTTC. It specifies CASSQDGTGGLETQYF.

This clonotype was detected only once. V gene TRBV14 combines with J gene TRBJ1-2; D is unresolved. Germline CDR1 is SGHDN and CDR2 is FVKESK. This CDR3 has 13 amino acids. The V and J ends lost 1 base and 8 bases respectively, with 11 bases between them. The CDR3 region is CASSQVNGIGYTF. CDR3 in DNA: TGTGCCAGCAGCCAAGTCAACGGGATAGGCTACACCTTC.

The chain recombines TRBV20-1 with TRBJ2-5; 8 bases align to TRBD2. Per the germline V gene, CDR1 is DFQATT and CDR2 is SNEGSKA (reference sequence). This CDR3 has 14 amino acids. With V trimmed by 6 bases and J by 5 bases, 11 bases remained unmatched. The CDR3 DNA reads TGCAGTGCCAGGGATAGCGGGGAGAGGGAGACCCAGTACTTC. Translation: CSARDSGERETQYF.

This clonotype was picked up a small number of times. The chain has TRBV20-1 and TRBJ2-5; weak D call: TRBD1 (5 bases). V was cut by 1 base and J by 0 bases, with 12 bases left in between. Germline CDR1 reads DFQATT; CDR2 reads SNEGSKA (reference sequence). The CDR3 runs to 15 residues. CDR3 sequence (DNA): TGCAGTGCTAGAGTTCCAAGGGGCCACCAAGAGACCCAGTACTTC. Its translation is CSARVPRGHQETQYF.

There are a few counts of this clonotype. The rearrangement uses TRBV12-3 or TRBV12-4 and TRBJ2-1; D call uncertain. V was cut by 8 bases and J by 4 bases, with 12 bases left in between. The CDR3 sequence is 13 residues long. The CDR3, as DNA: TGTGCCAGCCGTAGACAATTATACAATGAGCAGTTCTTC. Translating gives CASRRQLYNEQFF.

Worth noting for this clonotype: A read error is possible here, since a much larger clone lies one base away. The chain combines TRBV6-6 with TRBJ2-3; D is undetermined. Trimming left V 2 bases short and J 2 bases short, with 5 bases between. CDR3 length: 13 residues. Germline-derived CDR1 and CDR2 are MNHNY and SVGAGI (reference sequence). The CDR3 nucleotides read TGTGCCAGCAGTTACGACCACACAGATACGCAGTATTTT. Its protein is CASSYDHTDTQYF.

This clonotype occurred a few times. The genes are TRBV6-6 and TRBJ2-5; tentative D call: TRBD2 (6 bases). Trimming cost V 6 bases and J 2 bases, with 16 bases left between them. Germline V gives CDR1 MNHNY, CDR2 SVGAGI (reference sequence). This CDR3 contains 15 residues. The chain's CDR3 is CASSPYPGTQETQYF. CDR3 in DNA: TGTGCCAGCAGCCCATATCCGGGGACTCAAGAGACCCAGTACTTC.

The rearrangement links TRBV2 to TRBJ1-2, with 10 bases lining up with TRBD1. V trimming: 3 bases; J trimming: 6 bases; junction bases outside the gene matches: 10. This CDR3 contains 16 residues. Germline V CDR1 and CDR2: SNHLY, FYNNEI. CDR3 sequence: CASSDTGQGIGHGYTF. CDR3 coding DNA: TGTGCCAGCAGTGATACGGGACAGGGGATCGGCCATGGCTACACCTTC. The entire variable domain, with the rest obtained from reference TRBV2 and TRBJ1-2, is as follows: EPEVTQTPSHQVTQMGQEVILRCVPISNHLYFYWYRQILGQKVEFLVSFYNNEISEKSEIFDDQFSVERPDGSNFTLKIRSTKLEDSAMYFCASSDTGQGIGHGYTFGSGTRLTVV.

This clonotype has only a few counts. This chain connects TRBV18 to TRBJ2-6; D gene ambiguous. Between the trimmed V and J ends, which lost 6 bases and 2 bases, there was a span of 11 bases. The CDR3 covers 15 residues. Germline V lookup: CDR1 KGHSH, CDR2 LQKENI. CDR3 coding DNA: TGTGCCAGCTCCGCCTTACCCCCTGGGGCCAACGTCCTGACTTTC. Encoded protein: CASSALPPGANVLTF. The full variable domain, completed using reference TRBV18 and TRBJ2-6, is NAGVMQNPRHLVRRRGQEARLRCSPMKGHSHVYWYRQLPEEGLKFMVYLQKENIIDESGMPKERFSAEFPKEGPSILRIQQVVRGDSAAYFCASSALPPGANVLTFGAGSRLTVL.

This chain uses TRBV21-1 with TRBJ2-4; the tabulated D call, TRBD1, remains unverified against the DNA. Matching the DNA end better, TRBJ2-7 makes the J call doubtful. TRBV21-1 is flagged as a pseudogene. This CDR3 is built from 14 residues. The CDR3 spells CASADRVWTYEQYF. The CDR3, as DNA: TGTGCCAGCGCGGACAGGGTCTGGACCTACGAGCAGTACTTC.

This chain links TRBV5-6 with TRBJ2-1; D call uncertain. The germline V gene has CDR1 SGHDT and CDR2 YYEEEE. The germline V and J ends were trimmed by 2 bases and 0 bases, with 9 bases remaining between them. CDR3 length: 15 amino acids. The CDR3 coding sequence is TGTGCCAGCAGCTTCTGGGCGAGCTCCTACAATGAGCAGTTCTTC. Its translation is CASSFWASSYNEQFF.